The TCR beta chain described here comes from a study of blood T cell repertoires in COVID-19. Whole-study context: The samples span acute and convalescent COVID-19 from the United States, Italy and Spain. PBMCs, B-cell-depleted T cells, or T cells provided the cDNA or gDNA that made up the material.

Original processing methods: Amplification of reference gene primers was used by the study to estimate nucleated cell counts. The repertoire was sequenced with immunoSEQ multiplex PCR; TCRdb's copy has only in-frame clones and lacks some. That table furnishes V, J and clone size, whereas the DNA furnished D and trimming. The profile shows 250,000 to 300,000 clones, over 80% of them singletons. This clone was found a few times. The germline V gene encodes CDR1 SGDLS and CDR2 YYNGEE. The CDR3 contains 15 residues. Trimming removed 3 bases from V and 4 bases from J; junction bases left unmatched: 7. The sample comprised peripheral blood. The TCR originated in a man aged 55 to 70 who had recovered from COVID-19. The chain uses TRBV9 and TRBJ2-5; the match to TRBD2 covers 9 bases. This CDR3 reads CASSARAGGGETQYF. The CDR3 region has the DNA TGTGCCAGCAGCGCCAGAGCGGGAGGAGGAGAGACCCAGTACTTC.